This entry lists 7 T cell receptor beta chains sequenced from one sample in a study of blood T cell repertoires in COVID-19. Data came from immunoSEQ multiplex PCR; TCRdb stores just in-frame clones and leaves some out. This table holds about 200,000 clones, under 90% found once. Source material: peripheral blood. All receptors come from a man aged 55 to 70 who had recovered from COVID-19.

V usage is TRBV2 and J usage is TRBJ2-1; 8 nucleotides line up with TRBD1. The germline CDR1 and CDR2 sequences are SNHLY and FYNNEI. V shed 7 bases and J 4 bases; nucleotides not matched to a gene: 9. The CDR3 sequence is 15 residues long. The CDR3 DNA reads as TGTGCCAGCACCGCGGGGACAGGAGGATACAATGAGCAGTTCTTC. This gives the protein CASTAGTGGYNEQFF.

The chain couples TRBV7-9 to TRBJ1-1; D is ambiguous. Germline CDR1 and CDR2: SEHNR and FQNEAQ (reference sequence). V was clipped by 3 bases and J by 6 bases, with 8 bases between them. The CDR3 length is 12 residues. Written as DNA, the CDR3 is TGTGCCAGCAGCTTGAGTATCTCTGAAGCTTTCTTT. This encodes CASSLSISEAFF.

The rearrangement uses TRBV9 and TRBJ2-1, with TRBD2 as a possible D gene (6 bases). Per germline, CDR1 SGDLS and CDR2 YYNGEE. The V and J ends lost 4 bases and 4 bases respectively, with 21 bases between them. The CDR3 is 17 amino acids. CDR3: CASSPQGLIHTYNEQFF. The CDR3 bases are TGTGCCAGCAGCCCCCAGGGACTCATTCATACTTACAATGAGCAGTTCTTC.

The gene calls are TRBV6-4 and TRBJ2-6; D call uncertain. The CDR3 runs to 14 residues. From germline, CDR1 is MRHNA and CDR2 SNTAGT. Deletions cut 7 bases from V and 1 base from J, with 8 bases between. The CDR3: CASIRGSGANVLTF. CDR3 bases: TGTGCCAGCATCCGCGGATCTGGGGCCAACGTCCTGACTTTC.

This chain uses TRBV7-3 with TRBJ2-3; 12 bases align to TRBD2. V lost 5 bases and J lost 0; bases outside the gene matches: 3. CDR3 length: 16 amino acids. CDR1 SGHTA and CDR2 FQGTGA come from the germline V gene. CDR3 amino acids: CASSLTSGGSTDTQYF. The CDR3 nucleotides are TGTGCCAGCAGCCTGACTAGCGGGGGAAGCACAGATACGCAGTATTTT.

As for this clone: Relative to the germline gene, one junction end is altered; a read error may explain this. This sequence joins TRBV5-5 and TRBJ2-1; TRBD2 agrees at 10 bases. CDR1 SGHKS and CDR2 YYEKEE come from the germline V gene (reference sequence). The CDR3 sequence is 15 residues long. The CDR3 loop reads CASSAERGGYDEQFF. CDR3 nucleotide sequence: TGTGCCAGCAGCGCTGAGCGGGGGGGCTACGATGAGCAGTTCTTC.

This chain joins TRBV6-5 and TRBJ2-3, with a possible D match to TRBD2 (5 bases). Germline V gene sequence: CDR1 MNHEY, CDR2 SVGAGI. There are 15 residues in the CDR3. With 8 bases removed from V and 0 bases from J, the gap between germline ends came to 15 bases. CDR3 in amino acids: CASREGGGSTDTQYF. The CDR3 DNA sequence: TGTGCCAGCCGAGAGGGTGGCGGGAGCACAGATACGCAGTATTTT.